These T cell receptor beta chains were read from a single sample in a study of T cell responses to AZD1222 COVID-19 vaccine. Clones were read by immunoSEQ multiplex PCR, and TCRdb kept only the in-frame ones, dropping some. The data hold under 95,000 clones, with roughly nine tenths observed a single time. Material: peripheral blood, obtained on day 0 of AZD1222 vaccination. The receptors shown here come from an adult in good health. Each CDR3 is given with its conserved first and last residue. The D gene is left open where the match is weak. Expanded clones are given a class, and other clones once, few, many or no size at all.

d_call,clone_size,j_call,v_call,cdr3_nt,cdr3_aa
TRBD1,-,TRBJ2-1,TRBV5-1,TGCGCCAGCAGCCCTCGGGACAGGGGTAATGAGCAGTTCTTC,CASSPRDRGNEQFF
TRBD1,-,TRBJ1-5,TRBV6-5,TGTGCCAGCAGAGGAAACAGGGGGCAGGAGCCCCAGCATTTT,CASRGNRGQEPQHF
-,-,TRBJ2-7,TRBV6-5,TGTGCCAGCAGTTACGATAGAGGGCGGTACGAGCAGTACTTC,CASSYDRGRYEQYF
TRBD2,-,TRBJ2-1,TRBV19,TGTGCCAGTAGTATCATGGGGGCTAGCGGGGGCAATGAGCAGTTCTTC,CASSIMGASGGNEQFF
-,-,TRBJ2-2,TRBV7-9,TGTGCCAGCAGCTCCCGAGACTGGTCGAACACCGGGGAGCTGTTTTTT,CASSSRDWSNTGELFF
-,-,TRBJ1-2,TRBV7-9,TGTGCCAGCAGCCTGACGGCCGCCGGCTATGGCTACACCTTC,CASSLTAAGYGYTF
-,medium-sized,TRBJ1-1,TRBV6-2/TRBV6-3,TGTGCCAGCAGTACAGGGACTTCAGCTTTCTTT,CASSTGTSAFF
-,few,TRBJ2-7,TRBV19,TGTGCCAGTAGTATCAAGCCAGACTACGAGCAGTACTTC,CASSIKPDYEQYF
-,-,TRBJ1-2,TRBV7-9,TGTGCCAGCAGCTTAGCGGTGGGGAACTATGGCTACACCTTC,CASSLAVGNYGYTF
TRBD1,-,TRBJ1-1,TRBV11-2,TGTGCCAGCACCGAGGACAGGGGGGGCACTGAAGCTTTCTTT,CASTEDRGGTEAFF
-,-,TRBJ1-3,TRBV6-5,TGTGCCAGCAGTTTGCGGGAGGGAAACACCATATATTTT,CASSLREGNTIYF
TRBD1,-,TRBJ1-2,TRBV7-9,TGTGCCAGCAGCTTAGCCGGACAGGGAGTAAATGGCTACACCTTC,CASSLAGQGVNGYTF
-,-,TRBJ1-1,TRBV12-3/TRBV12-4,TGTGCCAGCAGTTTGGGTAGGGGTGTTGAAGCTTTCTTT,CASSLGRGVEAFF
-,-,TRBJ1-2,TRBV7-2,TGTGCCAGCAGCTTAGGTGTGAGGACCTTC,CASSLGVRTF
-,-,TRBJ2-1,TRBV29-1,TGCAGCGTTTCCTATCTACACAGGGTAGACAATGAGCAGTTCTTC,CSVSYLHRVDNEQFF
-,-,TRBJ2-5,TRBV19,TGTGCCAGTAGTATACTTGCGGGCACTGGGGAGACCCAGTACTTC,CASSILAGTGETQYF
-,-,TRBJ1-3,TRBV5-1,TGCGCCAGCAGCGCTATCGGGGTCAGTGGAAACACCATATATTTT,CASSAIGVSGNTIYF
-,-,TRBJ1-2,TRBV29-1,TGCAGCGTTGCGGGAGGATCTAACTATGGCTACACCTTC,CSVAGGSNYGYTF
-,-,TRBJ1-1,TRBV27,TGTGCCAGCAGTTTATCCTCAGGGGACACTGAAGCTTTCTTT,CASSLSSGDTEAFF
TRBD1,-,TRBJ1-2,TRBV7-8,TGTGCCAGCAGCTCCCCTGACAGGGGGAACTATGGCTACACCTTC,CASSSPDRGNYGYTF
-,-,TRBJ1-6,TRBV7-6,TGTGCCAGCAGATCGGACAGTGTTGCTTCACCCCTCCACTTT,CASRSDSVASPLHF
TRBD2,-,TRBJ2-2,TRBV5-1,TGCGCCAGCAGCTTCCACCAGACTAGCGGGCCGAACACCGGGGAGCTGTTTTTT,CASSFHQTSGPNTGELFF
TRBD1,-,TRBJ2-7,TRBV6-1,TGTGCCAGCAGTGAAAGGTGGACAGGGAACTACGAGCAGTACTTC,CASSERWTGNYEQYF
-,-,TRBJ2-1,TRBV7-9,TGTGCCAGCAGTCCAACTAGTAATGAGCAGTTCTTC,CASSPTSNEQFF
-,-,TRBJ2-3,TRBV29-1,TGCAGCGTTGAAAAGGGGGGTACAGATACGCAGTATTTT,CSVEKGGTDTQYF
-,-,TRBJ1-1,TRBV5-4,TGTGCCAGCAGCTTGGGGCGGAACACTGAAGCTTTCTTT,CASSLGRNTEAFF
TRBD2,-,TRBJ2-1,TRBV10-3,TGTGCCATCAGCAGGGAACTAGCGGGAGGAAATTTATACAATGAGCAGTTCTTC,CAISRELAGGNLYNEQFF
TRBD1,few,TRBJ1-1,TRBV6-5,TGTGCCAGCCTGAACCCAGGGGGCGGAGCTTTCTTT,CASLNPGGGAFF
-,-,TRBJ2-6,TRBV4-1,TGCGCCAGCAGCCAAGGCTTAGGGTCGGGAGCCAACGTCCTGACTTTC,CASSQGLGSGANVLTF
-,-,TRBJ1-2,TRBV6-1,TGTGCCAGCAGTGAAACGCGGGGGAGCTATGGCTACACCTTC,CASSETRGSYGYTF
-,-,TRBJ2-7,TRBV5-5,TGTGCCAGCAGCTTGAGGGCAGGGCCCTCCTACGAGCAGTACTTC,CASSLRAGPSYEQYF
-,-,TRBJ1-1,TRBV18,TGTGCCAGCCGCCCGGGGGGGGCGAGGAACACTGAAGCTTTCTTT,CASRPGGARNTEAFF
-,-,TRBJ1-1,TRBV28,TGTGCCAGCAGTTTCCTCGGACGGGGAGCTTTCTTT,CASSFLGRGAFF
-,-,TRBJ1-4,TRBV3-1/TRBV3-2,TGTGCCAGCAGCCACCGCAGCCAGGGACGGGGGGTCGAAAAACTGTTTTTT,CASSHRSQGRGVEKLFF
-,-,TRBJ1-5,TRBV3-1/TRBV3-2,TGTGCCAGCAGCCAAGCGGCGGACGGGACAAGGCCCCAGCATTTT,CASSQAADGTRPQHF
-,-,TRBJ1-6,TRBV6-1,TGTGCCAGCAGTGAATCCGGGGGCCCAGGGCCCCTCCACTTT,CASSESGGPGPLHF
TRBD1,few,TRBJ1-4,TRBV4-3,TGCGCCAGCAGCCAAGATTACAGGGGGCAGACTAATGAAAAACTGTTTTTT,CASSQDYRGQTNEKLFF
-,once,TRBJ1-2,TRBV7-8,TGTGCCAGCAGCGCAGGACAGCAAAGCTATGGCTACACCTTC,CASSAGQQSYGYTF
TRBD2,-,TRBJ2-7,TRBV19,TGTGCCAGTAGTACGGTAGCGGGAGGGGTGTACGAGCAGTACTTC,CASSTVAGGVYEQYF
TRBD1,-,TRBJ1-1,TRBV19,TGTGCCAGTAGTAACCGGGACAGGGTGGGGTCAGCTGAAGCTTTCTTT,CASSNRDRVGSAEAFF
TRBD1,-,TRBJ2-2,TRBV19,TGTGCCAGTAGTATAGGACAGGGGATGGGCACCGGGGAGCTGTTTTTT,CASSIGQGMGTGELFF
TRBD1,-,TRBJ1-2,TRBV15,TGTGCCACCAGCAGTGATGGACAGGGGAGATCCTCCTATGGCTACACCTTC,CATSSDGQGRSSYGYTF
TRBD1,-,TRBJ1-2,TRBV6-5,TGTGCCAGCAGGCAGACAGGGGGGCGTACCTATGGCTACACCTTC,CASRQTGGRTYGYTF
-,-,TRBJ1-2,TRBV27,TGTGCCAGCAGTTTGGCAGGGACCCATGGCTACACCTTC,CASSLAGTHGYTF
-,once,TRBJ1-1,TRBV5-6,TGTGCCAGCAGCCGACCAATAGGCACTGAAGCTTTCTTT,CASSRPIGTEAFF
TRBD1,-,TRBJ1-6,TRBV12-3/TRBV12-4,TGTGCCAGCAGCACTACAGGGGGATCACCCCTCCACTTT,CASSTTGGSPLHF
-,-,TRBJ2-7,TRBV7-9,TGTGCCAGCAGCCAAAACCCTGGTGGCAGCTCCTACGAGCAGTACTTC,CASSQNPGGSSYEQYF
-,few,TRBJ2-6,TRBV2,TGTGCCAGCAGTGCCACGGGCAGGGTAGGTGGGGCCAACGTCCTGACTTTC,CASSATGRVGGANVLTF
TRBD1,few,TRBJ2-1,TRBV19,TGTGCCAGTATGGGACAGGGAATTTCGAGTGAGCAGTTCTTC,CASMGQGISSEQFF
-,-,TRBJ1-1,TRBV6-5,TGTGCCAGCACCACACAGGGTTTGGGGACTGAAGCTTTCTTT,CASTTQGLGTEAFF
-,-,TRBJ1-2,TRBV29-1,TGCAGCGTGGGGTACAGCTATGGCTACACCTTC,CSVGYSYGYTF
TRBD1,once,TRBJ2-3,TRBV5-8,TGTGCCAGCAGCCTTGGGACAGGGATCACAGATACGCAGTATTTT,CASSLGTGITDTQYF